This T cell receptor beta chain was documented in a study of cytomegalovirus exposure and HLA in healthy donors. This clone was found a few times. Between the trimmed V and J ends, which lost 6 bases and 7 bases, there was a span of 13 bases. This CDR3 spans 13 amino acids. Germline loops: CDR1 MDHEN, CDR2 SYDVKM. PCR was performed using 60 Vbeta and 13 Jbeta primers. Libraries were prepared by immunoSEQ multiplex PCR; TCRdb keeps only in-frame clonotypes and omits some of them. The data hold 95,000 to 150,000 clones, with over 65% observed a single time. This chain connects TRBV28 to TRBJ2-1, with D perhaps TRBD2 (5 bases). The source of this sequence is a man aged 30 to 39 in good health and CMV-seropositive. Sample: PBMCs. In nucleotides, the CDR3 is TGTGCCAGCAGCCGTGGGCTAGCTAATGAGCAGTTCTTC. Its protein is CASSRGLANEQFF.